This TCR beta chain emerged from a study of metastatic and nonmetastatic thyroid tumors. Study information: Repertoires from malignant and benign thyroid patients were compared across blood and tumor or nodule tissue.

The study, taken as a whole, reports: Benign nodules reportedly had significantly lower TCR beta diversity than malignant thyroid tumors in blood and tumor.

Authors' processing steps: Variation in CDR3 across clinicopathological groups served as the basis for constructing a distant-metastasis classifier in papillary thyroid cancer. TCRdb re-called the PCR reads via MiXCR. What appears here as the V and J calls and clone size reflects TCRdb's work, not the paper's. The sample shows around 26,000 clones, under 15% of them seen only once. Until they underwent thyroid surgery, no patient had received any treatment. The CDR3 runs 15 residues. Trimming removed 1 base at V and 6 bases at J, with 13 bases between. The germline V gene encodes CDR1 MNHNY and CDR2 SVGAGI (reference sequence). This clone was seen many times. As yet, its antigen is unknown.

This chain links TRBV6-6 with TRBJ2-1; D is tentatively TRBD1 or TRBD2 (5 bases each). This TCR came from a female donor with papillary thyroid cancer or a benign thyroid nodule (not recorded which). Some clones in this sample may be carry-over from other donors' samples. Sequenced input: blood. Here the CDR3 reads CASSYLPGTRNEQFF. Here the CDR3 DNA reads TGTGCCAGCAGTTACTTACCTGGGACCCGCAATGAGCAGTTCTTC.